One and the same sample provided the 32 T cell receptor beta chains below, sequenced in a study of T cells in localized non-small cell lung cancer. Profiled with immunoSEQ multiplex PCR; TCRdb holds only in-frame clones, not every one. The top ten clones hold 17% of a sample with tens of thousands of clones, more than 65% of them seen once. The specimen was peripheral blood, collected before any cancer treatment. These receptors came from a male donor at least 60 years old with stage III squamous cell lung carcinoma.

This clone was seen only once. The CDR3 DNA is TGTGCCATCAGTGAGGGACTAGCAAAGGCAGATACGCAGTATTTT. Residues: CAISEGLAKADTQYF. The chain couples TRBV10-3 to TRBJ2-3; 8 bases agree with TRBD2. Germline CDR1 ENHRY, CDR2 SYGVKD. V lost 2 bases, J lost 4 bases, and 5 bases stayed unmatched. This CDR3 spans 15 amino acids.

The chain joins TRBV5-1 to TRBJ2-7; perhaps TRBD2 as D (7 bases). Germline V gives CDR1 SGHRS, CDR2 YFSETQ. Trimming shortened V by 6 bases and J by 5 bases, and 15 bases separated the two germline ends. The CDR3 runs 13 residues. The CDR3 loop is CASTTGGADEQYF. The CDR3 DNA is TGCGCCAGCACCACTGGGGGGGCCGACGAGCAGTACTTC.

The chain combines TRBV5-1 with TRBJ1-4, with 7 bases lining up with TRBD1. V lost 1 base to trimming and J lost 7 bases; unmatched junction nucleotides: 7. This CDR3 comprises 15 residues. Germline CDR1 reads SGHRS; CDR2 reads YFSETQ. CDR3 protein: CASSLSGTAIEKLFF. Written as DNA, the CDR3 is TGCGCCAGCAGCTTGTCCGGGACAGCGATTGAAAAACTGTTTTTT.

V is TRBV5-6 and J is TRBJ2-1; TRBD2 aligns across 14 bases. After removal of 4 bases from V and 9 bases from J, the junction contained 6 bases not matched to a gene. The germline V gene encodes CDR1 SGHDT and CDR2 YYEEEE. The CDR3 covers 15 residues. The CDR3 nucleotides are TGTGCCAGCAGCCTGACTAGCGGGAGGGCTGGTGAGCAGTTCTTC. This translates into CASSLTSGRAGEQFF.

The gene calls are TRBV18 and TRBJ1-5; D uncertain. Trimming took off 2 bases at V and 7 bases at J, with 9 bases between the two ends. This CDR3 has 13 amino acids. Germline loops: CDR1 KGHSH, CDR2 LQKENI. In DNA form, the CDR3 reads TGTGCCAGCTCACCAGCGGGAGAACAGCCCCAGCATTTT. Translating gives CASSPAGEQPQHF.

This clone was found once. The chain couples TRBV15 to TRBJ2-3; no clear D gene. Germline CDR1 LNHNV, CDR2 YYDKDF (reference sequence). V was shortened by 3 bases and J by 2 bases, with 15 bases between the two germline ends. The CDR3 sequence is 16 residues long. The CDR3 loop reads CATSSAGPATTDTQYF. The CDR3 bases are TGTGCCACCAGCAGCGCTGGGCCAGCAACCACAGATACGCAGTATTTT.

The chain links TRBV30 to TRBJ2-3; D is unresolved. The ends were cut back, 0 bases at V and 5 bases at J, with 3 bases in the middle. Germline V gene data show CDR1 as GTSNPN and CDR2 as SVGIG (reference sequence). This CDR3 is built from 11 residues. CDR3 DNA sequence: TGTGCCTGGAGTGTCGGAGATACGCAGTATTTT. It is translated as CAWSVGDTQYF.

V and J are TRBV5-4 and TRBJ2-3, with unresolved D. The V and J ends lost 3 bases and 5 bases respectively, with 10 bases between them. The germline gives CDR1 SGHNT, CDR2 YYREEE (reference sequence). The CDR3 spans 13 residues. The CDR3 DNA sequence: TGTGCCAGCAGCTCCGAACCCGGAGATACGCAGTATTTT. Its translation: CASSSEPGDTQYF.

The CDR3 sequence is CASLQGSNTEAFF. CDR3 sequence (DNA): TGTGCCAGCCTTCAGGGGTCGAACACTGAAGCTTTCTTT. V gene TRBV2 combines with J gene TRBJ1-1; tentatively, D is TRBD1 (6 bases). The CDR3 spans 13 residues. Trimming took 8 bases from V and 1 from J, leaving 11 bases between them. Germline V gives CDR1 SNHLY, CDR2 FYNNEI.

This clone was observed a few times. The chain has TRBV19 and TRBJ1-5; D perhaps matches TRBD1 (6 bases). Trimming shortened V by 3 bases and J by 6 bases, and 18 bases separated the two germline ends. Germline-derived CDR1 and CDR2 are LNHDA and SQIVND (reference sequence). The CDR3 totals 16 residues. Written as DNA, the CDR3 is TGTGCCAGTAGTATTGGGGGGGGGCGATACCTTCAGCCCCAGCATTTT. Protein product: CASSIGGGRYLQPQHF.

In its sample, this clone was seen a few times. The V and J genes are TRBV2 and TRBJ1-1; no firm D call. In germline, CDR1 is SNHLY, CDR2 FYNNEI. V lost 8 bases, J lost 7 bases, and 14 bases lay in between. This CDR3 is built from 12 residues. The CDR3 nucleotides are TGTGCCAGCGAAAGGGAGCAGTTTGAAGCTTTCTTT. It encodes CASEREQFEAFF. The variable domain in full, with the rest retrieved from reference TRBV2 and TRBJ1-1, is EPEVTQTPSHQVTQMGQEVILRCVPISNHLYFYWYRQILGQKVEFLVSFYNNEISEKSEIFDDQFSVERPDGSNFTLKIRSTKLEDSAMYFCASEREQFEAFFGQGTRLTVV.

This rearrangement joins TRBV27 to TRBJ1-5; D is unresolved. Per germline, CDR1 MNHEY and CDR2 SMNVEV (reference sequence). The germline V and J ends were trimmed by 5 bases and 6 bases, with 8 bases remaining between them. This CDR3 comprises 12 residues. CDR3 coding DNA: TGTGCCAGCAGTCACCGCGGTCAGCCCCAGCATTTT. This translates into CASSHRGQPQHF.

This clone has more than one count but fewer than ten. The chain joins TRBV5-1 to TRBJ2-1; 8 bases are a match to TRBD2. Germline CDR1 reads SGHRS; CDR2 reads YFSETQ. The ends lost 2 bases at V and 6 bases at J; junction bases unmatched: 7. The CDR3 is 15 residues long. The CDR3 reads CASSFTGLDVNEQFF. DNA for the CDR3: TGCGCCAGCAGCTTCACGGGACTAGATGTCAATGAGCAGTTCTTC.

The chain uses TRBV11-2 and TRBJ1-3, with 7 nucleotides matching TRBD1. In germline, CDR1 is SGHAT, CDR2 FQNNGV. V shed 3 bases and J 0 bases; nucleotides not matched to a gene: 2. This CDR3 region has 15 residues. The CDR3 reads CASSFRDSSGNTIYF. Here the CDR3 DNA reads TGTGCCAGCAGCTTCCGGGACAGCTCTGGAAACACCATATATTTT.

This clone occurred a few times. The chain couples TRBV11-2 to TRBJ2-1; D perhaps matches TRBD2 (6 bases). This CDR3 spans 12 amino acids. V lost 4 bases and J lost 7, with 8 bases in between. Germline assignment: CDR1 SGHAT and CDR2 FQNNGV. The CDR3 region is CASSYAGNEQFF. The CDR3 DNA reads as TGTGCCAGCAGCTATGCGGGAAATGAGCAGTTCTTC.

The chain combines TRBV10-3 with TRBJ1-5; D might be TRBD1 (5 bases). Germline assignment: CDR1 ENHRY and CDR2 SYGVKD. V shed 3 bases and J shed 9 bases, with 15 bases lying between them. The CDR3 is 14 residues long. The CDR3 nucleotides are TGTGCCATCAGTGAAGGTGGGGCGCGCGGGCCCCAGCATTTT. Translation: CAISEGGARGPQHF.

The CDR3 bases are TGTGCCAGCAGCTCCAACAGGGGTGGCTACACCTTC. This translates into CASSSNRGGYTF. This sequence joins TRBV7-9 and TRBJ1-2, with TRBD1 identical over 7 bases. V lost 4 bases to trimming and J lost 7 bases; unmatched junction nucleotides: 3. The germline V gene encodes CDR1 SEHNR and CDR2 FQNEAQ (reference sequence). This CDR3 has 12 amino acids.

The rearrangement uses TRBV6-5 and TRBJ2-1; the D gene is possibly TRBD1 (6 bases). The V end lost 8 bases, the J end lost 12 bases, and 14 bases lay between the germline ends. Per the germline V gene, CDR1 is MNHEY and CDR2 is SVGAGI. The CDR3 runs 11 residues. The CDR3 sequence is CASGGFGMQFF. CDR3 sequence (DNA): TGTGCCAGCGGGGGCTTTGGTATGCAGTTCTTC.

The rearrangement uses TRBV11-2 and TRBJ2-7; TRBD2 might be the D (5 bases). Trimming pared 1 base from V and 0 bases from J, leaving 7 bases between. Per the germline V gene, CDR1 is SGHAT and CDR2 is FQNNGV. This CDR3 region has 14 residues. CDR3 nucleotide sequence: TGTGCCAGCAGCTTAGCCCTAGCCTCCTACGAGCAGTACTTC. Protein sequence: CASSLALASYEQYF. Full variable domain (outside the CDR3, taken from reference TRBV11-2 and TRBJ2-7): EAGVAQSPRYKIIEKRQSVAFWCNPISGHATLYWYQQILGQGPKLLIQFQNNGVVDDSQLPKDRFSAERLKGVDSTLKIQPAKLEDSAVYLCASSLALASYEQYFGPGTRLTVT.

The chain is built from TRBV6-1 and TRBJ1-1; D uncertain. The CDR3 is 12 amino acids. Germline CDR1 is MNHNS and CDR2 is SASEGT. V gave up 2 bases and J gave up 11 bases, with 12 bases separating them. The CDR3 coding sequence is TGTGCCAGCAGTGAAACAGCGCAGGCGGCTTTCTTT. Translating gives CASSETAQAAFF.

This clone was seen only once. V usage is TRBV19 and J usage is TRBJ1-1, with 7 bases aligning to TRBD1. This CDR3 spans 17 amino acids. J lost 2 bases, V lost 4 bases, and 13 bases had no gene match. Germline lookup yields CDR1 LNHDA and CDR2 SQIVND (reference sequence). The CDR3, as DNA: TGTGCCAGTAGTACCATTCGATGGACAGGAGTCAACACTGAAGCTTTCTTT. It translates to CASSTIRWTGVNTEAFF.

The rearrangement joins TRBV10-3 to TRBJ2-7; 8 bases align to TRBD2. The CDR3 loop spans 15 amino acids. The germline CDR1 and CDR2 sequences are ENHRY and SYGVKD. V lost 3 bases and J lost 0; bases outside the gene matches: 4. The CDR3 is CAISDRAGGSYEQYF. DNA of the CDR3: TGTGCCATCAGTGACCGCGCGGGAGGCTCCTACGAGCAGTACTTC.

V is TRBV5-4 and J is TRBJ2-1; 14 bases align to TRBD2. This CDR3 has 16 amino acids. After removal of 4 bases from V and 4 bases from J, the junction contained 4 bases not matched to a gene. Per germline, CDR1 SGHNT and CDR2 YYREEE (reference sequence). The DNA of the CDR3 is TGTGCCAGCAGCGGGACTAGCGGGAGCAGGTACAATGAGCAGTTCTTC. Its protein product is CASSGTSGSRYNEQFF.

The CDR3 protein is CASRATFEGEAFF. The DNA of the CDR3 is TGTGCCAGCAGGGCGACATTCGAGGGAGAAGCTTTCTTT. V and J are TRBV6-1 and TRBJ1-1; D gene ambiguous. Deletions cut 6 bases from V and 8 bases from J, with 16 bases between. CDR1 MNHNS and CDR2 SASEGT come from the germline V gene. CDR3 length: 13 amino acids.

The sample holds one count of this clone. V is TRBV30 and J is TRBJ2-7; 7 bases are a match to TRBD2. There are 13 residues in the CDR3. The trim removed 4 bases at V and 0 bases at J, leaving 3 bases unmatched. Per the germline V gene, CDR1 is GTSNPN and CDR2 is SVGIG (reference sequence). This CDR3 reads CAWTSGRSYEQYF. CDR3 nucleotide sequence: TGTGCCTGGACTAGCGGCCGCTCCTACGAGCAGTACTTC.

In nucleotides, the CDR3 is TGTGCCAGCAGCTTAGTAGGTCGCGAGCAGTACTTC. Protein: CASSLVGREQYF. The chain couples TRBV7-6 to TRBJ2-7; D not resolved. Germline lookup yields CDR1 SGHVS and CDR2 FNYEAQ. The V and J ends lost 1 base and 6 bases respectively, with 7 bases between them. The CDR3 length is 12 residues.

J is TRBJ2-1 and V is TRBV5-4; weak D call: TRBD1 (6 bases). This CDR3 has 16 residues. CDR1 and CDR2 (germline): SGHNT, YYREEE (reference sequence). Trimming pared 0 bases from V and 2 bases from J, leaving 12 bases between. CDR3 region: CASSLGGRDTYNEQFF. The CDR3 DNA reads TGTGCCAGCAGCTTGGGCGGCAGGGACACCTACAATGAGCAGTTCTTC.

The rearrangement links TRBV29-1 to TRBJ2-7, with D perhaps assigned TRBD1 or TRBD2 (5 bases each). The CDR3 covers 14 residues. The germline V gene encodes CDR1 SQVTM and CDR2 ANQGSEA. The V gene lost 4 bases and the J gene lost 0 bases, with 13 bases spanning the gap. CDR3 sequence reads: CSVVPGPSSYEQYF. CDR3 nucleotides: TGCAGCGTTGTACCGGGACCCAGCTCCTACGAGCAGTACTTC.

The J gene is TRBJ2-7, the V gene TRBV2; 10 positions agree with TRBD2. CDR1 and CDR2 from the germline V gene are SNHLY and FYNNEI. Unmatched junction bases numbered 5, after V lost 1 base and J lost 5 bases. CDR3 length equals 15 residues. The CDR3 DNA reads as TGTGCCAGCAGTGAAGTTTCGGGACTAGCGAACGAGCAGTACTTC. Its protein product is CASSEVSGLANEQYF. Full variable domain (missing parts from reference TRBV2 and TRBJ2-7): EPEVTQTPSHQVTQMGQEVILRCVPISNHLYFYWYRQILGQKVEFLVSFYNNEISEKSEIFDDQFSVERPDGSNFTLKIRSTKLEDSAMYFCASSEVSGLANEQYFGPGTRLTVT.

CDR3 DNA sequence: TGTGCCAGCAGCCAAGATTCCACCGACACCGGGGAGCTGTTTTTT. This translates into CASSQDSTDTGELFF. The gene calls are TRBV4-2 and TRBJ2-2; D remains unclear. This CDR3 is 15 amino acids long. V shed 0 bases and J shed 3 bases, with 8 bases lying between them. Germline V gene data show CDR1 as LGHNA and CDR2 as YNFKEQ.

This chain joins TRBV27 and TRBJ2-1; 8 nucleotides match TRBD2. Germline V gene data show CDR1 as MNHEY and CDR2 as SMNVEV (reference sequence). J gave up 9 bases and V 2 bases, and 6 bases lay outside the gene matches. The CDR3 contains 14 residues. The CDR3 loop is CASSLGGRKVEQFF. The CDR3, as DNA: TGTGCCAGCAGTTTAGGCGGGAGGAAGGTTGAGCAGTTCTTC.

The rearrangement joins TRBV5-1 to TRBJ2-1, with a weak D call TRBD1 (6 bases). This CDR3 has 15 amino acids. V was cut by 3 bases and J by 6 bases, with 16 bases left in between. From germline, CDR1 is SGHRS and CDR2 YFSETQ. The DNA of the CDR3 is TGCGCCAGCAGCTCGGACAGTATGCGCAGCAATGAGCAGTTCTTC. Translation gives CASSSDSMRSNEQFF.